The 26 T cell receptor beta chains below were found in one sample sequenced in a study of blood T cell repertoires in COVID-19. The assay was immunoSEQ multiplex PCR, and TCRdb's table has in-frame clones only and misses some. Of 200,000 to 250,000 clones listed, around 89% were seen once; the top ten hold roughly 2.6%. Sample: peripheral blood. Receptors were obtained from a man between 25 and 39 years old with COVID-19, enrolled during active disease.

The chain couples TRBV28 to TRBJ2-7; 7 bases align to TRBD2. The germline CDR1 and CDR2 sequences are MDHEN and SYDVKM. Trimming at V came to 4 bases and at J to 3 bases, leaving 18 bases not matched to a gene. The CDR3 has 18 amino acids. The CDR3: CASSSPPRPGGRYYEQYF. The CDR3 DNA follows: TGTGCCAGCAGTTCCCCCCCCCGTCCCGGCGGGAGATACTACGAGCAGTACTTC.

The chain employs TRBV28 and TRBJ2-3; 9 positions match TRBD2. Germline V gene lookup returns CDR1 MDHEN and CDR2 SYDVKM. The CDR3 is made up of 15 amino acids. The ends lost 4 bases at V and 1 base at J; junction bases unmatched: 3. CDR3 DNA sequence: TGTGCCAGCAGTTATAGCGGGAGAGGCACAGATACGCAGTATTTT. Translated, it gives CASSYSGRGTDTQYF.

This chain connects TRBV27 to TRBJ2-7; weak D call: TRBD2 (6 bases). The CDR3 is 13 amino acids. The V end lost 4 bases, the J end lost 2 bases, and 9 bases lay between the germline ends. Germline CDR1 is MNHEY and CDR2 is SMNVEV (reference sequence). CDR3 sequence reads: CASSSGLPYEQYF. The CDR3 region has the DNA TGTGCCAGCAGTTCGGGACTGCCCTACGAGCAGTACTTC.

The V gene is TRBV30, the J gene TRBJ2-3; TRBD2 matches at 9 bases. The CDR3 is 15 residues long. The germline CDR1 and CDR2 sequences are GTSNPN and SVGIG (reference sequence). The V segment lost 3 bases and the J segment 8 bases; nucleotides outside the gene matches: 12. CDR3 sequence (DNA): TGTGCCTGGAGGTATAGCGGGAGCTCCGATCGTACGCAGTATTTT. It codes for CAWRYSGSSDRTQYF.

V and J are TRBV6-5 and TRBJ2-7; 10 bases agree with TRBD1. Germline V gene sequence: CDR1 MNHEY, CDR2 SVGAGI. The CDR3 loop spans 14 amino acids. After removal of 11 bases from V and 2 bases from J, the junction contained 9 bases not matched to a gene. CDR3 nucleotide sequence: TGTGCCGTTTGGACAGGGGGGGAGACCTACGAGCAGTACTTC. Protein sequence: CAVWTGGETYEQYF.

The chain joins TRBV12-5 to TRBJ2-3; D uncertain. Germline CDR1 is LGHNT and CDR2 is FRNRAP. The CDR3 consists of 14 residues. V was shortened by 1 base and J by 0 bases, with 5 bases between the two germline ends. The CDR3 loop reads CASGLGQSTDTQYF. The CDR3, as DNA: TGTGCTAGTGGTTTGGGGCAGAGCACAGATACGCAGTATTTT. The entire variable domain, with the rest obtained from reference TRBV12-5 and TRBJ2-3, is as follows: DARVTQTPRHKVTEMGQEVTMRCQPILGHNTVFWYRQTMMQGLELLAYFRNRAPLDDSGMPKDRFSAEMPDATLATLKIQPSEPRDSAVYFCASGLGQSTDTQYFGPGTRLTVL.

The CDR3, as DNA: TGTGCCAGCACCCTTTACACAGGGCCCTCCTACGAGCAGTACTTC. Amino acid sequence: CASTLYTGPSYEQYF. The V gene is TRBV5-5, the J gene TRBJ2-7; maybe TRBD1 (6 bases). This CDR3 has 15 amino acids. Trimming shortened V by 6 bases and J by 0 bases, and 16 bases separated the two germline ends. The germline gives CDR1 SGHKS, CDR2 YYEKEE (reference sequence).

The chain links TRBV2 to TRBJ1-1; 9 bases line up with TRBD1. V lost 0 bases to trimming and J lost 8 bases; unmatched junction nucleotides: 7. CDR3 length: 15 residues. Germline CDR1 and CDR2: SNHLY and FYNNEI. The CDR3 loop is CASSEAGVGQGEAFF. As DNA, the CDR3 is TGTGCCAGCAGTGAAGCAGGGGTAGGACAGGGGGAAGCTTTCTTT.

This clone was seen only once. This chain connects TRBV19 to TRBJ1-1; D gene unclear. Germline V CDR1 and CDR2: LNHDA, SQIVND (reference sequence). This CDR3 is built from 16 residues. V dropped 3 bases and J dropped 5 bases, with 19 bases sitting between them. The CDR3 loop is CASSMRALRGGTEAFF. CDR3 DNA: TGTGCCAGTAGTATGAGGGCTCTTCGGGGAGGGACTGAAGCTTTCTTT.

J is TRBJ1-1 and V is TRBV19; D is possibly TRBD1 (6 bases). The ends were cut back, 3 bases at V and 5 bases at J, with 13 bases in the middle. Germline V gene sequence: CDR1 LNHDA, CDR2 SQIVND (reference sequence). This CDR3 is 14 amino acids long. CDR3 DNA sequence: TGTGCCAGTAGTATTGTTAACAGGGTTACTGAAGCTTTCTTT. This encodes CASSIVNRVTEAFF.

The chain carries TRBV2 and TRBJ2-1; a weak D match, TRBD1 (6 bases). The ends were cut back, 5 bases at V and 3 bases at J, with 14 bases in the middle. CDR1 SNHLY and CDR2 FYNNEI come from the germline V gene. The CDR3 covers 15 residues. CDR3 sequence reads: CASSSQGSYYNEQFF. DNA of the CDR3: TGTGCCAGCAGTTCCCAGGGGTCGTACTACAATGAGCAGTTCTTC.

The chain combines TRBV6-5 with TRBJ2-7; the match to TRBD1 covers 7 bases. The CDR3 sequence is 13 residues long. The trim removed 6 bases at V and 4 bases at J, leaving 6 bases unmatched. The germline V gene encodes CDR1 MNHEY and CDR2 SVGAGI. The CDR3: CASSQTGPYEQYF. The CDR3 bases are TGTGCCAGCAGCCAGACAGGGCCATACGAGCAGTACTTC.

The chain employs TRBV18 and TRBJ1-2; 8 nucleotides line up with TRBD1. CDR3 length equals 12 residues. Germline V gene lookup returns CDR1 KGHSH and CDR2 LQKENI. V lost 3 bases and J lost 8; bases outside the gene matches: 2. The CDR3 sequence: CASSPGQGGYTF. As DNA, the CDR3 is TGTGCCAGCTCACCCGGACAGGGCGGCTACACCTTC.

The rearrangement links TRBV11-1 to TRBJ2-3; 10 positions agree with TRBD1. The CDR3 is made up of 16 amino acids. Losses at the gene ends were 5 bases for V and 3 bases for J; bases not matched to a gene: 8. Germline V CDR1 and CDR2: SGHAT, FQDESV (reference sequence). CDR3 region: CASSPRQGAMTDTQYF. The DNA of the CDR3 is TGTGCCAGCAGCCCTCGACAGGGGGCGATGACAGATACGCAGTATTTT.

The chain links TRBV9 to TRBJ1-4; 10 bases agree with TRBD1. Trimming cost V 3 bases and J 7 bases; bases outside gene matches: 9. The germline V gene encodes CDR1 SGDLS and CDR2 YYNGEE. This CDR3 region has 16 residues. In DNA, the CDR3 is TGTGCCAGCAGCGGGACCTTGACAGGGGGCTTTGAAAAACTGTTTTTT. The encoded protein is CASSGTLTGGFEKLFF.

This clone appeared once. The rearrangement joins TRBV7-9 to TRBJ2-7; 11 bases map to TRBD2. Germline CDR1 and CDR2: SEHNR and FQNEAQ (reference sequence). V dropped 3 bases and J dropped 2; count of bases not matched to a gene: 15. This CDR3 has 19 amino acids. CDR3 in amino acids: CASSFSSGRYKLSPYEQYF. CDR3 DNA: TGTGCCAGCAGCTTCTCTAGCGGGAGGTATAAACTGAGCCCCTACGAGCAGTACTTC.

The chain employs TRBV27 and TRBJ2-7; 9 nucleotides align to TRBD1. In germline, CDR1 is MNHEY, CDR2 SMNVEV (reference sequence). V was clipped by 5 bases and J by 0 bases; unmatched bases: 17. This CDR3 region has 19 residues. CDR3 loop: CASSHRRTGAISDSYEQYF. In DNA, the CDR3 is TGTGCCAGCAGTCATCGCCGGACAGGGGCCATCTCCGACTCCTACGAGCAGTACTTC.

The CDR3 DNA sequence: TGTGCCAGCTCACCAGCGGGGACAGGGTCCGACGAGCAGTACTTC. Translating gives CASSPAGTGSDEQYF. This chain connects TRBV18 to TRBJ2-7; 9 bases fit TRBD1. Germline CDR1 is KGHSH and CDR2 is LQKENI. The CDR3 has 15 residues. J gave up 5 bases and V 2 bases, and 7 bases lay outside the gene matches.

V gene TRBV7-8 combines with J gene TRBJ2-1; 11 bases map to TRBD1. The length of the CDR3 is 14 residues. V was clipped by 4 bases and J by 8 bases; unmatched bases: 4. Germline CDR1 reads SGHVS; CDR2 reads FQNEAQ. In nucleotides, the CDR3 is TGTGCCAGCAGCTACGGACAGGGGGCCCATGAGCAGTTCTTC. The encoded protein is CASSYGQGAHEQFF.

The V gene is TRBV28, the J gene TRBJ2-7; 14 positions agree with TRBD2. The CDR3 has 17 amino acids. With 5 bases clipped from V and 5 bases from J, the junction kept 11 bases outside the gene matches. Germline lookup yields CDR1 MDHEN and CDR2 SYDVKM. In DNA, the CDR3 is TGTGCCAGCAGTCCTCCTACCGGGACTAGCGGGAGTAACGAGCAGTACTTC. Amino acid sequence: CASSPPTGTSGSNEQYF.

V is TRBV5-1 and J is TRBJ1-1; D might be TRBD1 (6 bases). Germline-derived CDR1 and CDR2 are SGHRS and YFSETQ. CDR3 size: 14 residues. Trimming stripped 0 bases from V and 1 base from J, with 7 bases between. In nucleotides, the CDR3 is TGCGCCAGCAGCTTGGGACAGGAGAACACTGAAGCTTTCTTT. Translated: CASSLGQENTEAFF.

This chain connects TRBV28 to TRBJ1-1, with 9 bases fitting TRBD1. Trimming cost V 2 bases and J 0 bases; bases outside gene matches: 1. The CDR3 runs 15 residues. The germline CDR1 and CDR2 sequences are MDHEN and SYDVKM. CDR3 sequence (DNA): TGTGCCAGCAGTTTAGACAGGGGGATGAACACTGAAGCTTTCTTT. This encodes CASSLDRGMNTEAFF.

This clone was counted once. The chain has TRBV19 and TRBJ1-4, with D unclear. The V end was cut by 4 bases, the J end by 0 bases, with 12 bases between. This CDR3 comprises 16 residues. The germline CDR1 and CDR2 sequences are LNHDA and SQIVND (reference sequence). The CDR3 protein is CASSTQVTSTNEKLFF. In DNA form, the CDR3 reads TGTGCCAGTAGTACCCAGGTCACTTCAACTAATGAAAAACTGTTTTTT.

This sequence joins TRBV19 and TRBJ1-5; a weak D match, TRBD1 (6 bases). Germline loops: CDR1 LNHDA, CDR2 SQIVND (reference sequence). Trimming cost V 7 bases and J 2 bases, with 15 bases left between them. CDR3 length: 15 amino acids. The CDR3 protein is CASTRTGSGNQPQHF. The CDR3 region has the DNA TGTGCCAGTACCAGAACAGGGTCGGGCAATCAGCCCCAGCATTTT.

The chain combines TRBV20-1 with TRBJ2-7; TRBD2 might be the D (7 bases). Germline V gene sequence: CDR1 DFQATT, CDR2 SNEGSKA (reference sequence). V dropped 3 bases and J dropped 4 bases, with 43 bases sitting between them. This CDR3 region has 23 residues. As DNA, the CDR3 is TGCAGTGCTAGTGCCCCGCTGATGACTTACAGGGAGCAGCGGGACCTAAACGATTACGAGCAGTACTTC. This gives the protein CSASAPLMTYREQRDLNDYEQYF.

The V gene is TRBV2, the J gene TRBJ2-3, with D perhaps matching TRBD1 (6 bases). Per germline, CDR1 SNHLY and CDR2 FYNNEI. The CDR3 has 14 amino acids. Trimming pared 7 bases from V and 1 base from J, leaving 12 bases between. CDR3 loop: CASKQGFGTDTQYF. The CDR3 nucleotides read TGTGCCAGCAAGCAGGGGTTTGGCACAGATACGCAGTATTTT.